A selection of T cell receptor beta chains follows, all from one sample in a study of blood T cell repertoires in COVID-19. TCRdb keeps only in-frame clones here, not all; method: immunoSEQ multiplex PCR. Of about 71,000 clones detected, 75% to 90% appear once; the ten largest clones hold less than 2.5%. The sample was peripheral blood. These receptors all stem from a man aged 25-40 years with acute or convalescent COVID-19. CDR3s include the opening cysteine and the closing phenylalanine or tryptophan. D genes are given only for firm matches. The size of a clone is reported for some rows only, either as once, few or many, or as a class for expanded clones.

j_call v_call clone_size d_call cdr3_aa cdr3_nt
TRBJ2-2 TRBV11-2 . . CASSLDPRDRGGEAGELFF TGTGCCAGCAGCTTAGATCCCCGAGACAGGGGAGGGGAGGCCGGGGAGCTGTTTTTT
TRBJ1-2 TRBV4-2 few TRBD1 CASSLGTGEANYGYTF TGTGCCAGCAGCCTGGGGACAGGGGAGGCTAACTATGGCTACACCTTC
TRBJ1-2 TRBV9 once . CASSVVPGYGYTF TGTGCCAGCAGCGTAGTCCCCGGCTATGGCTACACCTTC
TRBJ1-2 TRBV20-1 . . CSASNWGADYGYTF TGCAGTGCTAGTAATTGGGGCGCAGACTATGGCTACACCTTC
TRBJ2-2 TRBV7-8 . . CASSSLIRTGELFF TGTGCCAGCAGCTCGCTGATTCGGACCGGGGAGCTGTTTTTT
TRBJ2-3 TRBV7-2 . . CASSSGYSTDTQYF TGTGCCAGCAGCTCAGGGTATAGCACAGATACGCAGTATTTT
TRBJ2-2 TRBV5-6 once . CASSLPGQTANTGELFF TGTGCCAGCAGCTTGCCCGGACAGACCGCGAACACCGGGGAGCTGTTTTTT
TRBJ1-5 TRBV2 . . CASAQENNQPQHF TGTGCCAGCGCCCAGGAAAACAATCAGCCCCAGCATTTT
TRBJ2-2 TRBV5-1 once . CASSNDGTGELFF TGCGCCAGCAGCAATGACGGGACCGGGGAGCTGTTTTTT
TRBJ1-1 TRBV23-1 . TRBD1 CASSQYGQAHNTEAFF TGCGCCAGCAGTCAATACGGACAGGCGCACAACACTGAAGCTTTCTTT
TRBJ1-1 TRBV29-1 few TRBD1 CSSTGGGYTEAFF TGCAGCTCCACAGGGGGCGGATACACTGAAGCTTTCTTT
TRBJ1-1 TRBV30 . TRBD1 CAWMAATGGTEAFF TGTGCCTGGATGGCCGCGACAGGGGGCACTGAAGCTTTCTTT
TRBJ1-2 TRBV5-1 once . CASSLVLAENTYGYTF TGCGCCAGCAGCTTGGTACTAGCAGAGAACACCTATGGCTACACCTTC
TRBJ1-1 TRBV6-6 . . CASSYAGPNTEAFF TGTGCCAGCAGTTACGCAGGTCCGAACACTGAAGCTTTCTTT
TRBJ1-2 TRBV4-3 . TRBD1 CASSQDRGNYGYTF TGCGCCAGCAGCCAAGACAGGGGGAACTATGGCTACACCTTC
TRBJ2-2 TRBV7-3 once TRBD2 CASSLESGRAGLSGELFF TGTGCCAGCAGCTTAGAGAGCGGGAGGGCCGGGTTATCCGGGGAGCTGTTTTTT
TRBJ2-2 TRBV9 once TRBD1 CASSVGSGQGASGTGELFF TGTGCCAGCAGCGTAGGGTCGGGACAGGGGGCCTCGGGTACCGGGGAGCTGTTTTTT
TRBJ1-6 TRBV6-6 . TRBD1 CASSRDRGYSPLHF TGTGCCAGCAGTAGAGACAGGGGGTATTCACCCCTCCACTTT
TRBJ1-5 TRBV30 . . CAWAGDSNQPQHF TGTGCCTGGGCAGGGGATAGCAATCAGCCCCAGCATTTT
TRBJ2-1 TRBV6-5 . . CASSKTGEGGDEQFF TGTGCCAGCAGTAAAACCGGGGAGGGGGGCGATGAGCAGTTCTTC
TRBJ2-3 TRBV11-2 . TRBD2 CASSLSGTSTDTQYF TGTGCCAGCAGCTTAAGCGGGACTAGCACAGATACGCAGTATTTT
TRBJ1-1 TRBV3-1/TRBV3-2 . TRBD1 CASSQGSGGEAFF TGTGCCAGCAGCCAAGGGTCAGGGGGTGAAGCTTTCTTT
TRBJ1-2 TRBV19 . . CASSIDLSGLIYGYTF TGTGCCAGTAGTATAGATCTTTCAGGTTTGATCTATGGCTACACCTTC
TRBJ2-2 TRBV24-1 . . CATSDPDSANTGELFF TGTGCCACCAGTGATCCCGACAGCGCGAACACCGGGGAGCTGTTTTTT
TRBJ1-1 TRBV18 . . CASTMGQLNTEAFF TGTGCCAGCACGATGGGACAACTGAACACTGAAGCTTTCTTT
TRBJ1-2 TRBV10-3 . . CAISDPRGYGYTF TGTGCCATCAGTGACCCCAGGGGCTATGGCTACACCTTC